One sample yielded the 7 T cell receptor beta chains listed below, sequenced in a study of blood T cell repertoires in COVID-19. Clones were read by immunoSEQ multiplex PCR, and TCRdb kept only the in-frame ones, dropping some. The sample consists of 140,000 or so clones, roughly 86% of them appearing once. Material for sequencing was peripheral blood. The receptors derive from a woman between 50 and 59 years old with acute or convalescent COVID-19.

The chain joins TRBV9 to TRBJ2-2; the D is unclear. The V gene's germline CDR1 is SGDLS and CDR2 YYNGEE. The CDR3 contains 18 residues. Trimming took off 3 bases at V and 3 bases at J, with 21 bases between the two ends. CDR3 bases: TGTGCCAGCAGCGCCCAGAACTACGAAATAAGCGACACCGGGGAGCTGTTTTTT. Translated: CASSAQNYEISDTGELFF.

V gene TRBV9 combines with J gene TRBJ2-3; 7 nucleotides match TRBD2. Germline assignment: CDR1 SGDLS and CDR2 YYNGEE. This CDR3 is built from 14 residues. V was clipped by 2 bases and J by 6 bases; unmatched bases: 6. The CDR3 coding sequence is TGTGCCAGCAGCGTTGGCGGGAGTTGGGATACGCAGTATTTT. Its translation is CASSVGGSWDTQYF. Together with reference TRBV9 and TRBJ2-3, the CDR3 gives the full variable domain: DSGVTQTPKHLITATGQRVTLRCSPRSGDLSVYWYQQSLDQGLQFLIQYYNGEERAKGNILERFSAQQFPDLHSELNLSSLELGDSALYFCASSVGGSWDTQYFGPGTRLTVL.

The J gene is TRBJ1-1, the V gene TRBV5-1; 7 positions match TRBD1. Looked up from germline, CDR1 is SGHRS and CDR2 is YFSETQ. V trimming: 4 bases; J trimming: 4 bases; junction bases outside the gene matches: 7. The CDR3 length is 14 residues. The CDR3 DNA reads as TGCGCCAGCAGCGAGACAGGGCGGGTCACTGAAGCTTTCTTT. Encoded protein: CASSETGRVTEAFF.

In its sample, this clone was seen once. This chain connects TRBV5-1 to TRBJ2-3; the match to TRBD2 covers 14 bases. V shed 0 bases and J 2 bases; nucleotides not matched to a gene: 8. Germline loops: CDR1 SGHRS, CDR2 YFSETQ. The CDR3 has 19 residues. CDR3 amino acids: CASSLGLAGGPIPTDTQYF. The CDR3 region has the DNA TGCGCCAGCAGCTTGGGACTAGCGGGAGGGCCTATACCCACAGATACGCAGTATTTT. Full variable domain (rest looked up from reference TRBV5-1 and TRBJ2-3): KAGVTQTPRYLIKTRGQQVTLSCSPISGHRSVSWYQQTPGQGLQFLFEYFSETQRNKGNFPGRFSGRQFSNSRSEMNVSTLELGDSALYLCASSLGLAGGPIPTDTQYFGPGTRLTVL.

This chain connects TRBV7-8 to TRBJ2-7; 9 bases are a match to TRBD1. Looked up from germline, CDR1 is SGHVS and CDR2 is FQNEAQ. J gave up 5 bases and V 0 bases, and 8 bases lay outside the gene matches. There are 16 residues in the CDR3. The CDR3: CASSLALQQGAHEQYF. In DNA, the CDR3 is TGTGCCAGCAGCTTAGCGCTTCAACAGGGGGCGCACGAGCAGTACTTC.

This chain links TRBV6-5 with TRBJ2-3; 9 nucleotides align to TRBD2. Germline-derived CDR1 and CDR2 are MNHEY and SVGAGI. V was clipped by 3 bases and J by 9 bases; unmatched bases: 7. This CDR3 region has 14 residues. CDR3 DNA: TGTGCCAGCAGTTATGAGACTAGCGGCAAGACGCAGTATTTT. It codes for CASSYETSGKTQYF.

CDR3 in amino acids: CASSLTDSDSNQPQHF. The DNA for the CDR3 is TGTGCCAGCAGCTTGACGGACAGTGATAGCAATCAGCCCCAGCATTTT. V and J are TRBV11-2 and TRBJ1-5; D possibly corresponds to TRBD1 (6 bases). This CDR3 region has 16 residues. Germline CDR1 is SGHAT and CDR2 is FQNNGV. Trimming took off 3 bases at V and 0 bases at J, with 12 bases between the two ends.